A selection of T cell receptor beta chains follows, all from one sample in a study of response to subunit inactivated influenza vaccine. One entry per CDR3 protein, called by TCRdb with MiXCR from the RT-PCR reads. The sample shows approximately 500,000 distinct CDR3 sequences, 12% to 15% of them seen only once. The sample was PBMCs from blood, taken 11 to 12 days after vaccination. Receptors originate from a man aged 50 to 60 who received an inactivated influenza vaccine. Each CDR3 is given with its conserved first and last residue. Each record gives: J gene, clone size, D gene, V gene, CDR3 protein, CDR3 DNA. The D gene is left open where the match is weak. Clone size is stated in some rows and not others, as once, few, many or a class when expanded.

TRBJ1-1	.	.	TRBV20-1	CSAYGGLAEAFF	TGCAGTGCTTATGGGGGACTCGCTGAAGCTTTCTTT
TRBJ2-1	few	.	TRBV7-8	CASSQTSDAPSYNEQFF	TGTGCCAGCAGCCAAACCTCGGACGCCCCCTCCTACAATGAGCAGTTCTTC
TRBJ2-2	.	.	TRBV4-1	CASRDPSGNTGELFF	TGCGCCAGCAGAGATCCTTCGGGGAACACCGGGGAGCTGTTTTTT
TRBJ2-3	.	.	TRBV28	CASRGNKVGTDTQYF	TGTGCCAGCAGAGGGAATAAGGTTGGCACAGATACGCAGTATTTT
TRBJ2-1	.	TRBD2	TRBV7-6	CASSPTTSRRGGGYEQFF	TGTGCCAGCAGTCCAACAACATCCCGGCGCGGGGGTGGGTATGAGCAGTTCTTC
TRBJ2-7	.	.	TRBV7-3	CASSLMTGVDYEQYF	TGTGCCAGCAGCTTAATGACTGGGGTGGACTACGAGCAGTACTTC
TRBJ1-1	few	TRBD1	TRBV5-1	CASSIQGADTEAFF	TGCGCCAGCAGCATACAGGGGGCCGACACTGAAGCTTTCTTT
TRBJ1-1	few	.	TRBV20-1	CRVGSYTEAFF	TGCAGGGTGGGGTCCTACACTGAAGCTTTCTTT
TRBJ2-1	few	TRBD2	TRBV6-1	CASETAGGWNEQFF	TGTGCCAGCGAGACAGCGGGAGGTTGGAATGAGCAGTTCTTC
TRBJ2-5	few	.	TRBV18	CASSPGGREETQYF	TGTGCCAGCTCACCCGGGGGCCGGGAGGAGACCCAGTACTTC
TRBJ2-4	many	.	TRBV11-2	CASSLVGGKNIQYF	TGTGCCAGCAGCTTAGTTGGGGGCAAAAACATTCAGTACTTC
TRBJ2-4	.	TRBD1	TRBV28	CASSLGQRNIQYF	TGTGCCAGCAGTTTGGGACAGAGGAACATTCAGTACTTC
TRBJ2-5	few	TRBD2	TRBV20-1	CSAKTSAETQYF	TGCAGTGCTAAGACTAGCGCAGAGACCCAGTACTTC
TRBJ2-3	few	.	TRBV20-1	CSATQQGVGTDTQYF	TGCAGTGCTACCCAGCAAGGAGTGGGCACAGATACGCAGTATTTT
TRBJ2-7	.	.	TRBV7-9	CASSTIGDSYEQYF	TGTGCCAGCAGCACCATAGGGGACTCCTACGAGCAGTACTTC
TRBJ1-1	few	.	TRBV12-3/TRBV12-4	CASSLIKGFEAFF	TGTGCCAGCAGTTTAATTAAGGGATTTGAAGCTTTCTTT
TRBJ2-3	.	TRBD1	TRBV20-1	CSASGTGARTDTQYF	TGCAGTGCTTCCGGGACAGGGGCCCGCACAGATACGCAGTATTTT
TRBJ2-6	.	.	TRBV6-1	CASRDTLSGANVLTF	TGTGCCAGCAGAGACACTCTTTCTGGGGCCAACGTCCTGACTTTC
TRBJ1-3	.	.	TRBV11-2	CASSLSAATGNTIYF	TGTGCCAGCAGCTTATCGGCAGCCACTGGAAACACCATATATTTT
TRBJ2-7	.	.	TRBV4-1	CASSQEFMVGSYEQYF	TGCGCCAGCAGCCAAGAGTTCATGGTCGGGTCCTACGAGCAGTACTTC
TRBJ2-7	.	TRBD2	TRBV20-1	CSGGASGRIYEQYF	TGCAGTGGGGGGGCTAGCGGGAGAATTTACGAGCAGTACTTC
TRBJ2-1	.	TRBD2	TRBV20-1	CSARGKGLGVHEQFF	TGCAGTGCTAGAGGAAAAGGACTAGGCGTCCATGAGCAGTTCTTC
TRBJ1-2	.	.	TRBV27	CASSSLQATYYGYTF	TGTGCCAGCAGTTCCCTACAGGCTACTTACTATGGCTACACCTTC